Sequencing of this T cell receptor beta chain was carried out in a study of early T cells in non-severe SARS-CoV-2 infection. At the level of the study: Chains were unpaired, as sequencing was done on bulk RNA from unsorted whole blood. Study-level points and caveats: Anti-spike CD8 responses were favored in VDJdb matching, and private and CD4 specificities were missed.

Unique molecular identifiers were affixed to single, distinct cDNA molecules. Using its own MiXCR run on the 5' RACE reads, TCRdb lists one record per CDR3 protein. Of 65,000 to 95,000 distinct CDR3 sequences in the sample, 9% to 10% are singletons; the top ten hold nearly 5%. A note on this clonotype: The antigen is unknown.

V lost 4 bases to trimming and J lost 1 base, with 20 bases between them. Per the germline V gene, CDR1 is SGHRS and CDR2 is YFSETQ. The CDR3 loop spans 17 amino acids. J is TRBJ2-5 and V is TRBV5-1; a possible D gene is TRBD2 (6 bases). The source material was whole blood. This clonotype was sampled from an adult who was a healthcare worker with PCR-confirmed SARS-CoV-2 infection or an uninfected control (not recorded which). In DNA form, the CDR3 reads TGCGCCAGCAGCGGCGGGGACCTCCGGGGAGCCCAAGAGACCCAGTACTTC. Encoded protein: CASSGGDLRGAQETQYF.